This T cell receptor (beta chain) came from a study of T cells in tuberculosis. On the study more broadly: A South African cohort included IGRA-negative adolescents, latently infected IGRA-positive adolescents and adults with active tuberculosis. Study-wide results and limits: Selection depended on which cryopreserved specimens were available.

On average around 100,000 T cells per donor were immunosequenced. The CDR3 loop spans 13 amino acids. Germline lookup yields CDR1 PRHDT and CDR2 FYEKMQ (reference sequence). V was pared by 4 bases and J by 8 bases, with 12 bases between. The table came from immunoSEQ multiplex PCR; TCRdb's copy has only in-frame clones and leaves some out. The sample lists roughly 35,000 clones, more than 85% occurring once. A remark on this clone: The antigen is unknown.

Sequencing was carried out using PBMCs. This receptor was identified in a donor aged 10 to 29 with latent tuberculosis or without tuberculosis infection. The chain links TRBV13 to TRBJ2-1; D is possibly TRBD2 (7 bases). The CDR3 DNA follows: TGTGCCAGCAGCTCCCGGGGGGCCCATGAGCAGTTCTTC. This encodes CASSSRGAHEQFF.